This TCR beta chain was recorded in a study of cytomegalovirus exposure and HLA in healthy donors. The study, taken as a whole, reports: Later on, an analysis showed TCR association rates differing by HLA locus, with DRB1 the most and HLA-C the fewest. According to a later analysis, donors in an Asian-associated ancestry cluster reportedly had fewer N-insertions than the 666-donor mean. Earlier findings revealed that most TCR beta V segments proved productive either about 87% or about 30% of the time.

With regard to this clone: Its matching antigen is unknown.

Use of 60 Vbeta and 13 Jbeta primers characterized the PCR. Method: immunoSEQ multiplex PCR; TCRdb's copy keeps in-frame clones and lacks some. The sample has 60,000 to 70,000 clones, roughly 76% seen once. Germline loops: CDR1 SGHNT, CDR2 YENEEA. V lost 4 bases and J 7 bases, leaving 13 bases between the germline ends. The CDR3 length is 13 residues. The chain employs TRBV11-3 and TRBJ2-5, with a tentative D call TRBD2 (6 bases). The specimen sequenced was PBMCs. This receptor was obtained from a man in his 60s in good health and CMV-seropositive. CDR3 bases: TGTGCCAGCAGCTCGCGTCCCGGGGGGACCCAGTACTTC. Translated, it gives CASSSRPGGTQYF.